This TCR beta chain was captured by sequencing in a study of T cell responses to AZD1222 COVID-19 vaccine. The CDR3 runs 13 residues. Germline CDR1 is MDHEN and CDR2 is SYDVKM. The V segment lost 6 bases and the J segment 6 bases; nucleotides outside the gene matches: 7. Regarding the study as a whole: Nearly half of spike-specific TCRs reportedly go after variant regions that carry no mutations. Spike-specific TCR breadth and depth went up after people got two AZD1222 doses. Among vaccine-associated CD4 TCRs, coverage spanned spike, with dominance at 160-218 and 743-854.

The assay was immunoSEQ multiplex PCR, and TCRdb's table has in-frame clones only and misses some. The sample shows 160,000 or so clones, over 80% of them seen only once. Regarding this clone: Its antigen is as yet unknown.

This chain joins TRBV28 and TRBJ2-7; TRBD1 matches at 8 bases. This TCR was recovered from an adult in good health. The specimen comprised peripheral blood, sampled on day 0 of AZD1222 vaccination. The CDR3 region is CASSPGGGAEQYF. CDR3 sequence (DNA): TGTGCCAGCAGCCCAGGGGGCGGAGCCGAGCAGTACTTC. The full variable domain, completed using reference TRBV28 and TRBJ2-7, is DVKVTQSSRYLVKRTGEKVFLECVQDMDHENMFWYRQDPGLGLRLIYFSYDVKMKEKGDIPEGYSVSREKKERFSLILESASTNQTSMYLCASSPGGGAEQYFGPGTRLTVT.